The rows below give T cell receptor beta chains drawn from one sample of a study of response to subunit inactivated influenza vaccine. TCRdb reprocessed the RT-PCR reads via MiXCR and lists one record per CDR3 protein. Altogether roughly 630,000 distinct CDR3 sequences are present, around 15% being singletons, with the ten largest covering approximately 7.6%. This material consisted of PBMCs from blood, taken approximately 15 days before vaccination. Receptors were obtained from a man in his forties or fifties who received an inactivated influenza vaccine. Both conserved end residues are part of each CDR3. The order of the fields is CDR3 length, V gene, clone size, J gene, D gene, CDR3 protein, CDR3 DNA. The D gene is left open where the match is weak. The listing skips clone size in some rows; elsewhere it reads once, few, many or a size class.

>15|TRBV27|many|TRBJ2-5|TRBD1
CASSSWTGVGETQYF
TGTGCCAGCAGTTCATGGACAGGGGTTGGTGAGACCCAGTACTTC
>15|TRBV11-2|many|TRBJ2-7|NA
CASNPADYSSYEQYF
TGTGCCAGCAATCCGGCAGACTATAGCTCCTACGAGCAGTACTTC
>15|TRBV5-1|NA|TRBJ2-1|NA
CASSFGPLGYNEQFF
TGCGCCAGCAGCTTCGGCCCATTGGGTTACAATGAGCAGTTCTTC
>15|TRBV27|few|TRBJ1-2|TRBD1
CASSTRQGAYYGYTF
TGTGCCAGCAGTACCCGACAGGGGGCTTACTATGGCTACACCTTC
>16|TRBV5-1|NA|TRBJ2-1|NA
CASSLEAAGSYNEQFF
TGCGCCAGCAGCTTGGAGGCTGCTGGCTCCTACAATGAGCAGTTCTTC
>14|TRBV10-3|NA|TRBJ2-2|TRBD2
CAISLAENTGELFF
TGTGCCATCTCCCTAGCGGAGAACACCGGGGAGCTGTTTTTT
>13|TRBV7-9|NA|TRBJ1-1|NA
CAGNPQENTEAFF
TGTGCCGGGAACCCACAGGAGAACACTGAAGCTTTCTTT
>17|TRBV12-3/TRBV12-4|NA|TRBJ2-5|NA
CASSSNRPPSEEETQYF
TGTGCCAGCAGTTCCAACCGCCCCCCTTCGGAGGAAGAGACCCAGTACTTC
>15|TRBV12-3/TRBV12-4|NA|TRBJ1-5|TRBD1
CASSFAGGAKQPQHF
TGTGCCAGCAGTTTCGCAGGGGGCGCAAAGCAGCCCCAGCATTTT
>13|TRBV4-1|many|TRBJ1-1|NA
CASSQVSGTEAFF
TGCGCCAGCAGCCAAGTATCCGGCACTGAAGCTTTCTTT
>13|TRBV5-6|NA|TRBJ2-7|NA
CASSFWTPYEQYF
TGTGCCAGCAGCTTCTGGACTCCGTACGAGCAGTACTTC
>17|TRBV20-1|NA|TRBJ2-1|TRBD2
CSAPGTSGYSSYNEQFF
TGCAGTGCTCCCGGGACTAGCGGGTATAGCTCCTACAATGAGCAGTTCTTC
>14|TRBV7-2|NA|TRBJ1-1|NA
CASSYPVGLTEAFF
TGTGCCAGCAGCTACCCAGTCGGGCTAACTGAAGCTTTCTTT
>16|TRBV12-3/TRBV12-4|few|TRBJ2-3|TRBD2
CASSKTSGGFTDTQYF
TGTGCCAGCAGTAAGACTAGCGGGGGGTTCACAGATACGCAGTATTTT
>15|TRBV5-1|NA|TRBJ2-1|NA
CASSLDRLGYNEQFF
TGCGCCAGCAGCCTGGATCGCCTGGGGTACAATGAGCAGTTCTTC
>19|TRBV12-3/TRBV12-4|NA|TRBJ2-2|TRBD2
CASSFLSAFAGGGTGELFF
TGTGCCAGCAGTTTTCTATCGGCTTTCGCGGGGGGAGGGACCGGGGAGCTGTTTTTT
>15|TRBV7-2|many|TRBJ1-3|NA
CASSLGAGSGNTIYF
TGTGCCAGCAGCTTAGGTGCAGGGTCTGGAAACACCATATATTTT
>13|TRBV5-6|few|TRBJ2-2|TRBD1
CASSGTGSGELFF
TGTGCCAGCAGCGGGACAGGGAGCGGGGAGCTGTTTTTT
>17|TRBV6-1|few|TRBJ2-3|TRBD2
CASRTSGSAVSPDTQYF
TGTGCCAGCAGAACTAGCGGGAGTGCTGTTTCTCCAGATACGCAGTATTTT
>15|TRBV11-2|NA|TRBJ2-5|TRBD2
CASRRVGRGQETQYF
TGTGCCAGCAGACGAGTTGGGAGGGGCCAAGAGACCCAGTACTTC
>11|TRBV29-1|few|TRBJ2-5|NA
CSGYRQETQYF
TGCAGCGGCTACCGCCAAGAGACCCAGTACTTC
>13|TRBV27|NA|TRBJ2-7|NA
CASRQIDSYEQYF
TGTGCCAGCAGACAAATCGATTCCTACGAGCAGTACTTC
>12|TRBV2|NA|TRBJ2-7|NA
CACRGEGSEQYF
TGTGCCTGCCGGGGAGAGGGAAGCGAGCAGTACTTC
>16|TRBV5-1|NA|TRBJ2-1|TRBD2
CASSLASSGAHNEQFF
TGCGCCAGCAGCTTGGCCTCTAGCGGGGCCCACAATGAGCAGTTCTTC
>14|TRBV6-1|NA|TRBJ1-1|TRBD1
CASSIDRGVTEAFF
TGTGCCAGCAGTATTGACAGGGGCGTCACTGAAGCTTTCTTT
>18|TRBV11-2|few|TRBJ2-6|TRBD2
CASSPMRGGSAGANVLTF
TGTGCCAGCAGCCCCATGCGGGGGGGTTCGGCGGGGGCCAACGTCCTGACTTTC
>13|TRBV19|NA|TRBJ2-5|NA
CASKGQRQETQYF
TGTGCCAGTAAGGGGCAGCGACAAGAGACCCAGTACTTC
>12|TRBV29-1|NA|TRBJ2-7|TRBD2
CSVRDTSEEQYF
TGCAGCGTGAGAGATACTAGCGAAGAGCAGTACTTC
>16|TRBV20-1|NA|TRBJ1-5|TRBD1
CSANRDRADSNQPQHF
TGCAGTGCCAATCGGGACAGGGCCGATAGCAATCAGCCCCAGCATTTT
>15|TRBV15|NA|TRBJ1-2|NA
CATSSPVSSNYGYTF
TGTGCCACCAGCAGTCCAGTTTCGTCAAACTATGGCTACACCTTC
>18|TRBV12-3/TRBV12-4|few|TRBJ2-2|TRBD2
CASSIPYPGLAATGELFF
TGTGCCAGCAGTATCCCGTATCCGGGACTAGCGGCCACCGGGGAGCTGTTTTTT
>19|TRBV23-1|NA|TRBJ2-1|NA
CASSQIDTPGSSLGNEQFF
TGCGCTAGCAGTCAAATTGACACCCCAGGCTCTTCATTAGGGAATGAGCAGTTCTTC
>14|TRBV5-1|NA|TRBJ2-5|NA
CASSFGGPTETQYF
TGCGCCAGCAGCTTCGGGGGGCCAACGGAGACCCAGTACTTC
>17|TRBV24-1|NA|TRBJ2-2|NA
CATSDLRGRGETGELFF
TGTGCCACCAGTGATTTGCGCGGCAGGGGGGAGACCGGGGAGCTGTTTTTT
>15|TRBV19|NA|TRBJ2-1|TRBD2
CASIGLAGARNEQFF
TGTGCCAGTATAGGACTAGCGGGAGCTCGCAATGAGCAGTTCTTC
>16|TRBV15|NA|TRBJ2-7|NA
CATSIYPGTDFYEQYF
TGTGCCACCAGCATTTATCCCGGGACTGATTTTTACGAGCAGTACTTC